This T cell receptor beta chain was identified in a study of blood T cell repertoires in COVID-19. Study as a whole: Nucleic acid was either cDNA or gDNA, and it came from T cells, B-cell-depleted T cells, or PBMCs.

The table came from immunoSEQ multiplex PCR; TCRdb's copy has only in-frame clones and leaves some out. The sample lists 65,000 to 90,000 clones; about 86% were seen once. The CDR3 length is 14 residues. The V gene's germline CDR1 is LGHDT and CDR2 YNNKEL (reference sequence). Trimming took 5 bases from V and 5 from J, leaving 12 bases between them. The chain couples TRBV3-1 (or the pseudogene TRBV3-2) to TRBJ2-2; D might be TRBD2 (5 bases). The clonotype originates from a woman aged 80 or over in a cohort sampled during active or convalescent COVID-19. The source material was peripheral blood. The CDR3 DNA reads TGTGCCAGCAGCACCCGGACTGAAACCGGGGAGCTGTTTTTT. Translation: CASSTRTETGELFF.